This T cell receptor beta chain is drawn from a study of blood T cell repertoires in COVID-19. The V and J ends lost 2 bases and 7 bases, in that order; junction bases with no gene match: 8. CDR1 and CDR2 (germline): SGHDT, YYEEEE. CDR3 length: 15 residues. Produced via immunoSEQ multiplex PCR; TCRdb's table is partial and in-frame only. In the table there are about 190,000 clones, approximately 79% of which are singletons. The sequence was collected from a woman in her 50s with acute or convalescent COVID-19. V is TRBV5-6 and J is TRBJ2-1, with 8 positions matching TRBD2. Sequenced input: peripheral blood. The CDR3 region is CASSFRGRPSNEQFF. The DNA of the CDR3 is TGTGCCAGCAGCTTTCGCGGGAGGCCAAGTAATGAGCAGTTCTTC.